The rows below give T cell receptor beta chains drawn from one sample of a study of early T cells in non-severe SARS-CoV-2 infection. MiXCR, applied by TCRdb to the 5' RACE reads, yields one record per CDR3 protein. The table records 55,000 to 70,000 distinct CDR3 sequences, 11% of them present only once. Sequenced input: whole blood. These receptors came from an adult who was a healthcare worker with PCR-confirmed SARS-CoV-2 infection or an uninfected control (not recorded which). The CDR3 runs from the conserved cysteine through the conserved F or W.

V gene	J gene	CDR3 protein
TRBV18	TRBJ1-3	CASSPPVTGGSGNTIYF
TRBV20-1	TRBJ2-1	CSANVPAPGTYNEQFF
TRBV27	TRBJ2-5	CASSLLRGETQYF
TRBV28	TRBJ2-7	CASLLRDSYEQYF
TRBV7-2	TRBJ2-1	CASSISSYNEQFF
TRBV28	TRBJ2-3	CASRTGTSGDTQYF
TRBV7-2	TRBJ2-7	CASSGRQGNAAEQYF
TRBV6-2/TRBV6-3	TRBJ1-2	CASSQYGPGQAYGYTF
TRBV5-4	TRBJ1-3	CASSLGNPGSENTIYF
TRBV7-9	TRBJ2-1	CASSLALAWFF
TRBV7-9	TRBJ2-3	CASSFIAGVTDTQYF
TRBV7-6	TRBJ2-3	CASSRLVSLTDTQYF
TRBV11-1	TRBJ2-1	CASSLRRTSGYNEQFF
TRBV6-6	TRBJ2-5	CASSYRLAGEGSMKETQYF
TRBV5-1	TRBJ1-2	CASSFGGTGNYGYTF
TRBV12-3/TRBV12-4	TRBJ1-1	CASNSRPGTGANTEAFF
TRBV6-6	TRBJ2-1	CASRSDIAGGMDEQFF
TRBV6-5	TRBJ1-5	CASGEPHQPQHF
TRBV20-1	TRBJ2-7	CSARDLGHEQYF
TRBV27	TRBJ1-1	CASSLGPANEAFF
TRBV20-1	TRBJ2-3	CSARISGADTQYF
TRBV27	TRBJ2-3	CASSLTLAGTDTQYF
TRBV2	TRBJ2-5	CASRGQTETQYF
TRBV9	TRBJ1-4	CASSNPPEKLFF
TRBV12-3/TRBV12-4	TRBJ2-3	CASSLLRRDTQYF
TRBV7-8	TRBJ1-4	CASSLVSARGEKLFF
TRBV29-1	TRBJ1-3	CSVDPDPGNTIYF
TRBV20-1	TRBJ1-4	CSARSRGEKLFF
TRBV28	TRBJ1-2	CASSLVQESGGYTF
TRBV28	TRBJ2-5	CASSFQDRAVF
TRBV5-1	TRBJ2-3	CASHLSIGASTDTQYF
TRBV7-7	TRBJ2-2	CASSLGQSPNTGELFF
TRBV9	TRBJ2-7	CASSGLTDEQYF
TRBV11-2	TRBJ2-7	CASSIQGQGRTMQYF
TRBV20-1	TRBJ2-7	CSARGLAGPYEQYF
TRBV25-1	TRBJ2-1	CASSTAGHNEQFF
TRBV20-1	TRBJ2-1	CSADRGTYNEQFF
TRBV20-1	TRBJ1-1	CSARGTGFTEAFF
TRBV27	TRBJ2-7	CASSFGGGYEQYF
TRBV11-2	TRBJ2-6	CASSLERVGANVLTF
TRBV28	TRBJ1-1	CASSLPRQGRAEAFF
TRBV28	TRBJ2-1	CASSPGTGTSGSNEQFF
TRBV5-1	TRBJ2-3	CASSAGLAEDTQYF
TRBV4-1	TRBJ1-4	CASSQNRGEKLFF
TRBV27	TRBJ1-4	CASSLSRPRVTANEKLFF
TRBV5-1	TRBJ2-3	CASSLDGSADTQYF
TRBV19	TRBJ1-3	CASSPIRDRNTIYF
TRBV14	TRBJ2-7	CASSQVARHEQYF
TRBV7-9	TRBJ1-1	CASSIDQNTEAFF
TRBV14	TRBJ2-1	CASSRAGNFYNEQFF
TRBV11-2	TRBJ1-2	CASSGQETRNNYGYTF
TRBV7-9	TRBJ2-7	CASSRDFSYEQYF
TRBV11-2	TRBJ2-3	CASSQSPLAGGGTDTQYF
TRBV20-1	TRBJ1-4	CSARDSAGNEKLFF
TRBV20-1	TRBJ2-1	CSARDHRGINEQFF